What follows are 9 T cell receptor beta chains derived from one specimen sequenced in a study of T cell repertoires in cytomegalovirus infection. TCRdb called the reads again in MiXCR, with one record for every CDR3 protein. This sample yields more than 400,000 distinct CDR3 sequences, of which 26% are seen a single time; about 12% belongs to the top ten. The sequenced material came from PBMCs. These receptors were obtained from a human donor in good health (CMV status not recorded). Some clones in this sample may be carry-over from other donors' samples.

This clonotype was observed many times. As DNA, the CDR3 is TGTGCCAGCAGGGGCGACTACGAGCAGTACGTC. This gives the protein CASRGDYEQYV. This rearrangement joins TRBV7-2 to TRBJ2-7, with D hard to call. Germline V gene sequence: CDR1 SGHTA, CDR2 FQGNSA. The CDR3 runs to 11 residues. V was cut by 6 bases and J by 3 bases, with 6 bases left in between.

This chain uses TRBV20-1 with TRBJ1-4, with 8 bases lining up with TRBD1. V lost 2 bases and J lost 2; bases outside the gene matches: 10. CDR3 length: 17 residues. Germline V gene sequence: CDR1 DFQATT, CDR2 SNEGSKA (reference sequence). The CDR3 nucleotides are TGCAGTGCTAGACCTCGACAGGGACAGGTTACTAATGAAAAACTGTTTTTT. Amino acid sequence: CSARPRQGQVTNEKLFF.

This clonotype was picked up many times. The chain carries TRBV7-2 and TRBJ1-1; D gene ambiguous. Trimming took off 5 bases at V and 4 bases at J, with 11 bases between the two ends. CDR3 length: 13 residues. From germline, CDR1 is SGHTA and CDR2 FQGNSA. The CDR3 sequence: CASSLGKSTEAFF. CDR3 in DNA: TGTGCCAGCAGCCTCGGGAAGTCCACTGAAGCTTTCTTT.

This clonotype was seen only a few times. Written as DNA, the CDR3 is TGCGCCAGCAGCCAGGGCAGGTGGACTGAAGCTTTCTTT. Translated: CASSQGRWTEAFF. The V gene is TRBV4-3, the J gene TRBJ1-1; D is unresolved. The CDR3 is 13 amino acids. V gave up 3 bases and J gave up 5 bases, with 10 bases separating them. Germline loops: CDR1 LGHNA, CDR2 YSLEER.

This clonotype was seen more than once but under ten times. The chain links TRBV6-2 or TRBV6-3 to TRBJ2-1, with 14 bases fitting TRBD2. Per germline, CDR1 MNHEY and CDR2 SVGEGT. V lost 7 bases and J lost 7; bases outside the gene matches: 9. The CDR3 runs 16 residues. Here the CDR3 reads CASTRTGTSGRNEQFF. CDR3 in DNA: TGTGCCAGCACCCGCACCGGGACTAGCGGGAGAAATGAGCAGTTCTTC.

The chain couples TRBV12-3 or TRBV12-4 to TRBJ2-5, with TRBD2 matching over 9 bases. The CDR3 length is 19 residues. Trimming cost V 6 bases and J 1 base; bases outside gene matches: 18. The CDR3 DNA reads TGTGCCAGCAGCCGAAGAATAGCGGGAGTAACTTTTGCCCAAGAGACCCAGTACTTC. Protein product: CASSRRIAGVTFAQETQYF.

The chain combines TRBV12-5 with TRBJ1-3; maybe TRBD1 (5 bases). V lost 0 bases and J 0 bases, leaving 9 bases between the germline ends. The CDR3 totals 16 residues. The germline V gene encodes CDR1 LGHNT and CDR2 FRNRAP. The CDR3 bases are TGTGCTAGTGGTTTGGTACGACAGATCTCTGGAAACACCATATATTTT. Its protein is CASGLVRQISGNTIYF.

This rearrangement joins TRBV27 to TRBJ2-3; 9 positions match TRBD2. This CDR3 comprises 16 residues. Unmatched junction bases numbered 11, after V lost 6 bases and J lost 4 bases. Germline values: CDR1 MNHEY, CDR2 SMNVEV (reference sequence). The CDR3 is CASRPGLAPSADTQYF. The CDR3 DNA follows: TGTGCCAGCAGGCCGGGACTAGCCCCCAGCGCAGATACGCAGTATTTT.

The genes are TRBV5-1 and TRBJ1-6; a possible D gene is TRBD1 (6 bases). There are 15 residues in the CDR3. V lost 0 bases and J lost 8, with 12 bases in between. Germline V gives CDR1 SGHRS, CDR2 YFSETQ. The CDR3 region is CASSLEDSFDSPLHF. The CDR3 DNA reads TGCGCCAGCAGCTTGGAGGACAGCTTCGATTCACCCCTCCACTTT.